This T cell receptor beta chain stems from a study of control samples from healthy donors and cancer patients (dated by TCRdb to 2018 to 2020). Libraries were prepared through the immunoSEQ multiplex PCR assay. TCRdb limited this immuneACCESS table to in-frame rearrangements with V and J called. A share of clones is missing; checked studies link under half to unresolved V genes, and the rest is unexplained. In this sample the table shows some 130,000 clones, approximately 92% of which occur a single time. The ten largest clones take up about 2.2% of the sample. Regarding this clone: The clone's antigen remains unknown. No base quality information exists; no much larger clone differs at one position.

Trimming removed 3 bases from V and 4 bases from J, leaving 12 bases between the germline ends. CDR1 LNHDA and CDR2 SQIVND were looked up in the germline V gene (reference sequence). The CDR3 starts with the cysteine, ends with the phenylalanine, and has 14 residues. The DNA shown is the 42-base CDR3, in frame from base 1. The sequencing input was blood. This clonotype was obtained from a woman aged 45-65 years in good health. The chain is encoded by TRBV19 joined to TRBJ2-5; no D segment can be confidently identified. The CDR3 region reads CASSIDLGGETQYF. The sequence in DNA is TGTGCCAGTAGTATTGACCTGGGCGGAGAGACCCAGTACTTC.